This T cell receptor (beta chain) was found in a study of siplizumab effects on memory and regulatory T cells. Germline CDR1 LNHDA, CDR2 SQIVND (reference sequence). V was trimmed by 3 bases and J by 5 bases, leaving 8 bases between them. This CDR3 is 12 amino acids long. Libraries were prepared by immunoSEQ multiplex PCR; TCRdb keeps only in-frame clonotypes and omits some of them. The sample contains some 100,000 clones, approximately 94% of which appear only once. Study-level points and caveats: The authors mapped only a minor fraction of alloreactive clones to unstimulated subsets.

Points on this clone: The antigen is not known.

The receptor comes from a human donor in good health. Sequencing was done on a sample of CD8+ T cells sorted from blood. The chain recombines TRBV19 with TRBJ2-7; the D is unclear. The chain's CDR3 is CASSMGFHEQYF. DNA of the CDR3: TGTGCCAGTAGTATGGGGTTCCACGAGCAGTACTTC.